This T cell receptor beta chain came from a study of Graves' ophthalmopathy and Graves' hyperthyroidism. RNA transcripts were the source from which TCR beta CDR3 regions were amplified. RT-PCR in the first round used HTBI primers; a second-round multiplex PCR followed. TCRdb redid the calling of the multiplex PCR reads with MiXCR, one entry per CDR3 protein. The sample records about 550,000 distinct CDR3 sequences, about 40% being singletons. On this clonotype itself: Antigen specificity is unknown. The junction shows a germline mismatch at one end, possibly a read error.

The CDR3 runs 16 residues. Germline V CDR1 and CDR2: KGHDR, SFDVKD. Whole-study findings and limits: The 13-signature model separated ophthalmopathy from stable hyperthyroidism at approximately 89% sensitivity and about 80% specificity. Blood also carried most expanded thyroid clonotypes exceeding 0.001 frequency.

What was sequenced was peripheral blood or thyroid tissue (not recorded which). The TCR sequence derives from an adult man with Graves' hyperthyroidism. The chain has TRBV24-1 and TRBJ2-2; the match to TRBD1 covers 9 bases. CDR3 sequence reads: CATSDSGTGWTGELSF. CDR3 sequence (DNA): TGTGCCACCAGTGACTCTGGGACAGGGTGGACCGGGGAGCTGTCTTTT.